This T cell receptor beta chain was identified in a study of blood T cell repertoires in COVID-19. Measured with immunoSEQ multiplex PCR; TCRdb has only the in-frame clones, and not every one. This sample has about 180,000 clones; 70% to 85% occur once, and the top ten carry 6.9%. V lost 3 bases, J lost 0 bases, and 5 bases lay in between. CDR3 length equals 13 residues. Germline V gene sequence: CDR1 SGHTA, CDR2 FQGTGA. Input material: peripheral blood. The genes are TRBV7-3 and TRBJ1-2; D might be TRBD1 (5 bases). The TCR sequence derives from an elderly man with COVID-19, enrolled during active disease. The CDR3 DNA sequence: TGTGCCAGCAGCTTCAGGGCTAACTATGGCTACACCTTC. Residues: CASSFRANYGYTF.